Below, one TCR beta chain is given with its context. Its cognate antigen is unknown. This sample also contains other DNA sequences that code for the same CDR3. These data belong to a study of Ad26.COV2.S vaccination and SARS-CoV-2 variants. Study context: Into the muscle, Ad26.COV2.S was dosed once or twice, 56 days apart. Whole-study findings and limits: Substantial response breadth was reportedly seen for spike-specific CD8+ and CD4+ T cells after vaccination.

Trimming removed 4 bases from V and 1 base from J, with 8 bases in between. CDR3 size: 13 residues. Germline values: CDR1 SGHRS, CDR2 YFSETQ. Assay used: immunoSEQ multiplex PCR; TCRdb lists only in-frame clones, some missing. The sample has 290,000 or so clones, about 90% seen once; the top ten hold roughly 3.5%. Treatment given: some 19 received Ad26.COV2.S at low or high dose, single or two shots; about 5 received placebo; per-sample allocation not given. Sample collection was performed on day 63 after the first vaccine or placebo injection. Adults aged 18-55 years in Boston included the donor. Vaccination used an Ad26 vector expressing Wuhan-strain SARS-CoV-2 spike.

The receptor was isolated from a person aged 18-65 years who received the Ad26.COV2.S COVID-19 vaccine or a placebo. Sequences were derived from peripheral blood, sampled in a trial of Ad26.COV2.S vaccine versus placebo. The chain recombines TRBV5-1 with TRBJ1-1; a weak D match, TRBD1 (5 bases). As DNA, the CDR3 is TGCGCCAGCAGCCTACAGGAGAACACTGAAGCTTTCTTT. This sequence encodes CASSLQENTEAFF.